These 22 T cell receptor beta chains were all obtained from the same sample, sequenced in a study of CD8 T cells in ankylosing spondylitis. TCRdb processed the 5' RACE reads anew with MiXCR; each CDR3 protein has one entry. The table lists around 300,000 distinct CDR3 sequences, 14% to 15% of them singletons, with roughly 1.1% in the top ten. The sequenced sample consisted of blood, either unsorted or a sorted T cell fraction (not recorded which). These receptors came from a male donor with ankylosing spondylitis or in good health (not recorded which).

This clonotype was picked up a small number of times. The J gene is TRBJ2-7, the V gene TRBV7-9, with TRBD1 as a possible D gene (6 bases). Between the trimmed V and J ends, which lost 5 bases and 4 bases, there was a span of 18 bases. CDR3 length: 15 amino acids. Germline loops: CDR1 SEHNR, CDR2 FQNEAQ (reference sequence). The CDR3 sequence: CASSDDRFRVYEQYF. CDR3 DNA sequence: TGTGCCAGCAGCGACGACAGGTTCAGGGTTTACGAGCAGTACTTC. The variable domain in full, completed from reference TRBV7-9 and TRBJ2-7, reads DTGVSQNPRHKITKRGQNVTFRCDPISEHNRLYWYRQTLGQGPEFLTYFQNEAQLEKSRLLSDRFSAERPKGSFSTLEIQRTEQGDSAMYLCASSDDRFRVYEQYFGPGTRLTVT.

The V and J genes are TRBV5-1 and TRBJ2-2; weak D call: TRBD2 (5 bases). V was shortened by 0 bases and J by 0 bases, with 9 bases between the two germline ends. The length of the CDR3 is 16 residues. Germline assignment: CDR1 SGHRS and CDR2 YFSETQ. The CDR3 reads CASSLVASSNTGELFF. CDR3 nucleotides: TGCGCCAGCAGCTTGGTGGCTAGCTCGAACACCGGGGAGCTGTTTTTT.

This chain joins TRBV20-1 and TRBJ2-3; no clear D gene. This CDR3 is built from 15 residues. V dropped 3 bases and J dropped 1 base, with 14 bases sitting between them. From germline, CDR1 is DFQATT and CDR2 SNEGSKA (reference sequence). The CDR3 DNA is TGCAGTGCTAGTGACGCCGCCGAGGGCACAGATACGCAGTATTTT. This gives the protein CSASDAAEGTDTQYF.

This clonotype was seen at least ten times. This sequence joins TRBV12-3 or TRBV12-4 and TRBJ2-3, with 7 bases lining up with TRBD2. J gave up 2 bases and V 5 bases, and 7 bases lay outside the gene matches. This CDR3 has 15 residues. The CDR3 DNA is TGTGCCAGCAGTCGAAACGGGGGGAACACAGATACGCAGTATTTT. It is translated as CASSRNGGNTDTQYF.

This chain uses TRBV30 with TRBJ1-5; 8 nucleotides agree with TRBD1. V lost 2 bases to trimming and J lost 1 base; unmatched junction nucleotides: 13. The CDR3 length is 18 residues. CDR1 GTSNPN and CDR2 SVGIG come from the germline V gene (reference sequence). In DNA, the CDR3 is TGTGCCTGGAGTCGACAGGGGAGTATATATGGAAGCAATCAGCCCCAGCATTTT. Its translation: CAWSRQGSIYGSNQPQHF.

This clonotype showed up just a few times. The chain combines TRBV12-3 or TRBV12-4 with TRBJ2-1; 8 nucleotides agree with TRBD2. V shed 7 bases, J shed 4 bases, and the junction held 9 bases outside the gene matches. The CDR3 runs 15 residues. CDR3 in amino acids: CASTRSGGGYNEQFF. DNA of the CDR3: TGTGCCAGCACTCGATCCGGGGGGGGATACAATGAGCAGTTCTTC.

This clonotype was seen only a few times. The CDR3 nucleotides are TGTGCCAGCAGCTTGACAGCGATCGCCTACGAGCAGTACTTC. This sequence encodes CASSLTAIAYEQYF. V and J are TRBV7-6 and TRBJ2-7; D may be TRBD1 (5 bases). This CDR3 contains 14 residues. From germline, CDR1 is SGHVS and CDR2 FNYEAQ. V dropped 3 bases and J dropped 2 bases, with 11 bases sitting between them.

The rearrangement links TRBV7-9 to TRBJ2-5, with a weak D call TRBD2 (6 bases). Germline V gives CDR1 SEHNR, CDR2 FQNEAQ (reference sequence). V was cut by 0 bases and J by 5 bases, with 13 bases left in between. The CDR3 extends over 15 amino acids. CDR3 sequence reads: CASSLARGIGETQYF. CDR3 nucleotide sequence: TGTGCCAGCAGCTTAGCACGGGGGATTGGGGAGACCCAGTACTTC.

The chain carries TRBV20-1 and TRBJ2-5; either TRBD1 or TRBD2 may fit D (7 bases each). Trimming stripped 5 bases from V and 4 bases from J, with 14 bases between. This CDR3 is 13 amino acids long. Germline V gene lookup returns CDR1 DFQATT and CDR2 SNEGSKA (reference sequence). CDR3 coding DNA: TGCAGTGCTCCCAGGGGGGGCGCAGAGACCCAGTACTTC. This translates into CSAPRGGAETQYF.

V is TRBV6-1 and J is TRBJ2-7; no reliable D call. Trimming took 6 bases from V and 0 from J, leaving 12 bases between them. Per germline, CDR1 MNHNS and CDR2 SASEGT. The CDR3 runs 14 residues. DNA of the CDR3: TGTGCCAGCAGATCGGACGAGAGCTCCTACGAGCAGTACTTC. It codes for CASRSDESSYEQYF.

V usage is TRBV6-1 and J usage is TRBJ1-5, with TRBD1 matching 7 bases. The V and J ends lost 6 bases and 4 bases, in that order; junction bases with no gene match: 6. The CDR3 has 14 residues. Germline V CDR1 and CDR2: MNHNS, SASEGT. In DNA, the CDR3 is TGTGCCAGCAGCGACGGACAGGTTAATCAGCCCCAGCATTTT. It encodes CASSDGQVNQPQHF.

This clonotype was counted between two and nine times. The CDR3, as DNA: TGTGCCAGCAGTTACCCCGGGACAGGGAGCACCGGGGAGCTGTTTTTT. This encodes CASSYPGTGSTGELFF. The chain links TRBV6-5 to TRBJ2-2; the match to TRBD1 covers 9 bases. The germline gives CDR1 MNHEY, CDR2 SVGAGI. The CDR3 sequence is 16 residues long. V lost 2 bases, J lost 4 bases, and 5 bases stayed unmatched.

The chain joins TRBV12-3 or TRBV12-4 to TRBJ2-4; the D call may be TRBD1 or TRBD2 (5 bases each). This CDR3 spans 12 amino acids. The germline V and J ends were trimmed by 7 bases and 9 bases, with 13 bases remaining between them. The CDR3 bases are TGTGCCAGCACCCGGGACCCCGGCATTCAGTACTTC. This sequence encodes CASTRDPGIQYF.

The CDR3 here is CSARDRRGGNTGELFF. In DNA form, the CDR3 reads TGCAGTGCTAGAGATCGTCGCGGGGGCAACACCGGGGAGCTGTTTTTT. V is TRBV20-1 and J is TRBJ2-2; D is possibly TRBD2 (7 bases). This CDR3 region has 16 residues. Germline V gives CDR1 DFQATT, CDR2 SNEGSKA (reference sequence). The germline V and J ends were trimmed by 0 bases and 2 bases, with 13 bases remaining between them.

The chain couples TRBV6-5 to TRBJ1-2; D gene ambiguous. Germline V gene data show CDR1 as MNHEY and CDR2 as SVGAGI. CDR3 length: 15 amino acids. Trimming took off 0 bases at V and 4 bases at J, with 12 bases between the two ends. The CDR3 DNA sequence: TGTGCCAGCAGTTACTCGGCTGGGCGCAGCTATGGCTACACCTTC. Amino acid sequence: CASSYSAGRSYGYTF.

The J gene is TRBJ1-2, the V gene TRBV7-2; perhaps TRBD1 as D (5 bases). The CDR3 has 14 residues. Deletions cut 1 base from V and 8 bases from J, with 14 bases between. CDR1 is SGHTA, CDR2 FQGNSA, per germline. The CDR3: CASSLDSAAGGYTF. The CDR3 DNA is TGTGCCAGCAGCTTAGACTCGGCCGCAGGGGGCTACACCTTC.

V gene TRBV7-8 combines with J gene TRBJ1-1, with 8 positions matching TRBD1. This CDR3 spans 14 amino acids. J gave up 7 bases and V 5 bases, and 9 bases lay outside the gene matches. The germline CDR1 and CDR2 sequences are SGHVS and FQNEAQ. The CDR3 DNA sequence: TGTGCCAGCAGCCCCGGGACAGGAAAAGATGAAGCTTTCTTT. Its translation: CASSPGTGKDEAFF. Full variable domain (missing parts from reference TRBV7-8 and TRBJ1-1): GAGVSQSPRYKVAKRGQDVALRCDPISGHVSLFWYQQALGQGPEFLTYFQNEAQLDKSGLPSDRFFAERPEGSVSTLKIQRTQQEDSAVYLCASSPGTGKDEAFFGQGTRLTVV.

This chain connects TRBV5-6 to TRBJ1-5, with D hard to call. Trimming cost V 2 bases and J 3 bases, with 9 bases left between them. Germline V gene data show CDR1 as SGHDT and CDR2 as YYEEEE. This CDR3 is 14 amino acids long. This chain's CDR3 is CASSLGSYNQPQHF. The CDR3, as DNA: TGTGCCAGCAGCTTAGGGTCCTACAATCAGCCCCAGCATTTT.

The chain combines TRBV3-1 with TRBJ2-3; TRBD2 matches at 7 bases. Germline V gene lookup returns CDR1 LGHDT and CDR2 YNNKEL (reference sequence). V trimming: 0 bases; J trimming: 0 bases; junction bases outside the gene matches: 12. The CDR3 has 19 amino acids. In nucleotides, the CDR3 is TGTGCCAGCAGCCAAGAGAGAAGGTTCGGGGGGAGAAGCACAGATACGCAGTATTTT. It specifies CASSQERRFGGRSTDTQYF.

V is TRBV25-1 and J is TRBJ1-1; D is undetermined. This CDR3 has 15 amino acids. V dropped 2 bases and J dropped 5 bases, with 15 bases sitting between them. CDR1 and CDR2 from the germline V gene are MGHDK and SYGVNS. The CDR3, as DNA: TGTGCCAGCAGTGAAATCGGGCGGGGTCTGACTGAAGCTTTCTTT. Translated, it gives CASSEIGRGLTEAFF. Drawing the rest from reference TRBV25-1 and TRBJ1-1, the complete variable domain is EADIYQTPRYLVIGTGKKITLECSQTMGHDKMYWYQQDPGMELHLIHYSYGVNSTEKGDLSSESTVSRIRTEHFPLTLESARPSHTSQYLCASSEIGRGLTEAFFGQGTRLTVV.

The CDR3 loop reads CASSIRTASDTQYF. In DNA form, the CDR3 reads TGCGCCAGCAGCATCCGGACAGCATCAGATACGCAGTATTTT. The V and J genes are TRBV5-1 and TRBJ2-3; D possibly corresponds to TRBD1 (6 bases). The CDR3 spans 14 residues. Germline CDR1 reads SGHRS; CDR2 reads YFSETQ. Deletions cut 4 bases from V and 4 bases from J, with 13 bases between. Complete variable domain (other parts from reference TRBV5-1 and TRBJ2-3): KAGVTQTPRYLIKTRGQQVTLSCSPISGHRSVSWYQQTPGQGLQFLFEYFSETQRNKGNFPGRFSGRQFSNSRSEMNVSTLELGDSALYLCASSIRTASDTQYFGPGTRLTVL.

This clonotype was picked up a small number of times. The V call is TRBV5-1, the J call TRBJ1-1; the match to TRBD1 covers 9 bases. With V trimmed by 2 bases and J by 5 bases, 7 bases remained unmatched. This CDR3 has 15 residues. Germline CDR1 reads SGHRS; CDR2 reads YFSETQ. The CDR3 DNA reads TGCGCCAGCAGCTTACAGGGGGCAGGGCATACTGAAGCTTTCTTT. It is translated as CASSLQGAGHTEAFF.